The 18 T cell receptor beta chains given below trace back to one sample, sequenced in a study of shared clonotypes between healthy human individuals. Profiled with immunoSEQ multiplex PCR; TCRdb holds only in-frame clones, not every one. The sample yields 1.6 million or so clones, approximately 98.5% seen once. Sequenced input: naive CD4+ T cells sorted from blood. Indicated subset: CD45RA+ positively selected. The receptors were gathered from a man aged 25 to 40 in good health.

The CDR3 nucleotides are TGTGCCAGCAGAGGACAGAGCAATCAGCCCCAGCATTTT. Translated, it gives CASRGQSNQPQHF. V and J are TRBV6-5 and TRBJ1-5; D perhaps matches TRBD1 (6 bases). The CDR3 spans 13 residues. V lost 6 bases and J 1 base, leaving 7 bases between the germline ends. From germline, CDR1 is MNHEY and CDR2 SVGAGI.

The chain joins TRBV15 to TRBJ1-5, with unresolved D. The CDR3 contains 13 residues. Trimming shortened V by 1 base and J by 4 bases, and 5 bases separated the two germline ends. Germline-derived CDR1 and CDR2 are LNHNV and YYDKDF (reference sequence). The CDR3 is CATSRGANQPQHF. The DNA for the CDR3 is TGTGCCACCAGCAGAGGCGCGAATCAGCCCCAGCATTTT.

The V call is TRBV9, the J call TRBJ2-7, with D uncertain. V was clipped by 3 bases and J by 0 bases, with 13 bases between them. The CDR3 covers 15 residues. Germline CDR1 and CDR2: SGDLS and YYNGEE. The CDR3 here is CASSASGHSSYEQYF. The CDR3 nucleotides read TGTGCCAGCAGCGCAAGTGGGCATTCCTCCTACGAGCAGTACTTC.

The V gene is TRBV27, the J gene TRBJ1-2; weak D call: TRBD1 (5 bases). V lost 5 bases, J lost 2 bases, and 9 bases lay in between. CDR3 length: 13 residues. From germline, CDR1 is MNHEY and CDR2 SMNVEV (reference sequence). The chain's CDR3 is CASSGDGNYGYTF. The CDR3 bases are TGTGCCAGCAGTGGGGACGGGAACTATGGCTACACCTTC.

This rearrangement joins TRBV30 to TRBJ2-2, with D perhaps matching TRBD1 (6 bases). The V and J ends lost 2 bases and 5 bases respectively, with 12 bases between them. Per the germline V gene, CDR1 is GTSNPN and CDR2 is SVGIG (reference sequence). The CDR3 loop spans 14 amino acids. The CDR3 is CAWSRLTGTGELFF. In DNA form, the CDR3 reads TGTGCCTGGAGTCGCCTTACAGGGACCGGGGAGCTGTTTTTT.

This clone occurred once. The V call is TRBV15, the J call TRBJ2-6; D unclear. The ends were cut back, 6 bases at V and 0 bases at J, with 6 bases in the middle. CDR3 length: 14 residues. The germline V gene encodes CDR1 LNHNV and CDR2 YYDKDF (reference sequence). The CDR3 here is CATRKISGANVLTF. The CDR3 DNA sequence: TGTGCCACCAGAAAGATCTCTGGGGCCAACGTCCTGACTTTC.

The chain links TRBV2 to TRBJ2-7, with 8 bases fitting TRBD1. V lost 6 bases and J lost 5; bases outside the gene matches: 6. The CDR3 sequence is 13 residues long. Germline V gene lookup returns CDR1 SNHLY and CDR2 FYNNEI. The CDR3 sequence: CASSTDRDHEQYF. CDR3 nucleotide sequence: TGTGCCAGCAGCACGGACAGGGACCACGAGCAGTACTTC.

V gene TRBV4-2 combines with J gene TRBJ2-7; 11 positions match TRBD2. Germline loops: CDR1 LGHNA, CDR2 YNFKEQ. Trimming at V came to 1 base and at J to 5 bases, leaving 4 bases not matched to a gene. The CDR3 is 15 residues long. The CDR3 loop is CASSQGSGRADEQYF. The CDR3 DNA follows: TGTGCCAGCAGCCAAGGTAGCGGGAGGGCAGACGAGCAGTACTTC.

The rearrangement links TRBV2 to TRBJ1-2; D may be TRBD1 (6 bases). The V gene's germline CDR1 is SNHLY and CDR2 FYNNEI. The CDR3 consists of 14 residues. Trimming left V 6 bases short and J 10 bases short, with 21 bases between. The CDR3 coding sequence is TGTGCCAGCAGCTACGTACCGGGGGCCGCGACCTACACCTTC. Residues: CASSYVPGAATYTF.

This chain joins TRBV13 and TRBJ2-5, with no clear D. V was trimmed by 7 bases and J by 1 base, leaving 16 bases between them. Germline loops: CDR1 PRHDT, CDR2 FYEKMQ (reference sequence). The CDR3 contains 15 residues. The CDR3: CASNEKRGPQETQYF. DNA for the CDR3: TGTGCCAGCAACGAAAAAAGAGGTCCCCAAGAGACCCAGTACTTC.

The rearrangement links TRBV19 to TRBJ1-5; D perhaps matches TRBD1 (5 bases). The germline V gene has CDR1 LNHDA and CDR2 SQIVND (reference sequence). The CDR3 spans 14 residues. The V gene lost 6 bases and the J gene lost 4 bases, with 13 bases spanning the gap. The CDR3 region has the DNA TGTGCCAGTAGGCGGCAGGGAGAGAATCAGCCCCAGCATTTT. Protein product: CASRRQGENQPQHF.

V usage is TRBV9 and J usage is TRBJ2-5; perhaps TRBD2 as D (6 bases). This CDR3 region has 15 residues. Germline loops: CDR1 SGDLS, CDR2 YYNGEE. Trimming took 0 bases from V and 2 from J, leaving 11 bases between them. The CDR3 protein is CASSVVPGRQETQYF. The CDR3 DNA sequence: TGTGCCAGCAGCGTAGTCCCTGGGAGGCAAGAGACCCAGTACTTC.

The chain carries TRBV18 and TRBJ2-7; TRBD1 might be the D (5 bases). The germline CDR1 and CDR2 sequences are KGHSH and LQKENI. The CDR3 totals 15 residues. V lost 3 bases to trimming and J lost 2 bases, with 14 bases between them. The CDR3 loop is CASSPPSQGPYEQYF. In DNA, the CDR3 is TGTGCCAGCTCACCGCCTTCGCAGGGCCCCTACGAGCAGTACTTC.

V and J are TRBV10-3 and TRBJ2-6; D is perhaps TRBD2 (6 bases). Between the trimmed V and J ends, which lost 4 bases and 1 base, there was a span of 8 bases. The V gene's germline CDR1 is ENHRY and CDR2 SYGVKD. CDR3 length: 15 amino acids. The CDR3 DNA is TGTGCCATCAGTGGAGGAGGGTCTGGGGCCAACGTCCTGACTTTC. As protein: CAISGGGSGANVLTF.

The V call is TRBV5-4, the J call TRBJ1-1; 8 nucleotides align to TRBD1. Per germline, CDR1 SGHNT and CDR2 YYREEE (reference sequence). The CDR3 runs 18 residues. With V trimmed by 4 bases and J by 5 bases, 19 bases remained unmatched. The CDR3 DNA follows: TGTGCCAGCAGCGGGGGGGGACAGGACGTATTATCGAGGACTGAAGCTTTCTTT. Its translation is CASSGGGQDVLSRTEAFF.

The CDR3 region is CASSFQKGTEAFF. The CDR3 bases are TGTGCCAGCAGTTTTCAGAAAGGGACTGAAGCTTTCTTT. The chain couples TRBV27 to TRBJ1-1; no clear D gene. The CDR3 spans 13 residues. Germline V gives CDR1 MNHEY, CDR2 SMNVEV (reference sequence). V was trimmed by 3 bases and J by 5 bases, leaving 10 bases between them.

The rearrangement uses TRBV5-1 and TRBJ1-1, with 7 bases fitting TRBD1. Germline V lookup: CDR1 SGHRS, CDR2 YFSETQ. The trim removed 4 bases at V and 4 bases at J, leaving 7 bases unmatched. CDR3 length: 14 residues. The CDR3 region is CASSTTGASTEAFF. The CDR3 region has the DNA TGCGCCAGCAGCACAACAGGGGCGAGCACTGAAGCTTTCTTT.

V is TRBV7-9 and J is TRBJ1-1, with D possibly being TRBD1 (6 bases). The germline gives CDR1 SEHNR, CDR2 FQNEAQ (reference sequence). The CDR3 is 15 residues long. V dropped 4 bases and J dropped 4 bases, with 16 bases sitting between them. The CDR3 DNA is TGTGCCAGCAGCTCAGCACAGGGCCCTGGCACTGAAGCTTTCTTT. This sequence encodes CASSSAQGPGTEAFF.